One TCR beta chain is described in this entry. The data stem from a study of blood T cell repertoires in COVID-19. In the study overall: Samples of COVID-19 (acute and convalescent) were obtained from the United States, Italy and Spain. Sources were T cells, B-cell-depleted T cells, or PBMCs; the material itself was cDNA or gDNA.

Original analysis: Amplification of reference gene primers was used by the study to estimate nucleated cell counts. Profiling relied on immunoSEQ multiplex PCR, and the TCRdb table lists in-frame clones only, not all of them. V and J calls and clone size are given by that table; D and trimming were obtained from the DNA. The sample consists of hundreds of thousands of clones, around 87% of them appearing once. This CDR3 contains 17 residues. The sequencing input was peripheral blood. The receptor's source is a woman aged 25 to 39 who had recovered from COVID-19. The rearrangement uses TRBV21-1 and TRBJ2-1; TRBD2 is taken as the D call from the table, unchecked against the DNA. TRBV21-1 is a recognized pseudogene. CDR3 in amino acids: CASSNIGLAGSWNEQFF. DNA for the CDR3: TGTGCCAGCAGCAATATTGGACTAGCGGGATCCTGGAATGAGCAGTTCTTC.